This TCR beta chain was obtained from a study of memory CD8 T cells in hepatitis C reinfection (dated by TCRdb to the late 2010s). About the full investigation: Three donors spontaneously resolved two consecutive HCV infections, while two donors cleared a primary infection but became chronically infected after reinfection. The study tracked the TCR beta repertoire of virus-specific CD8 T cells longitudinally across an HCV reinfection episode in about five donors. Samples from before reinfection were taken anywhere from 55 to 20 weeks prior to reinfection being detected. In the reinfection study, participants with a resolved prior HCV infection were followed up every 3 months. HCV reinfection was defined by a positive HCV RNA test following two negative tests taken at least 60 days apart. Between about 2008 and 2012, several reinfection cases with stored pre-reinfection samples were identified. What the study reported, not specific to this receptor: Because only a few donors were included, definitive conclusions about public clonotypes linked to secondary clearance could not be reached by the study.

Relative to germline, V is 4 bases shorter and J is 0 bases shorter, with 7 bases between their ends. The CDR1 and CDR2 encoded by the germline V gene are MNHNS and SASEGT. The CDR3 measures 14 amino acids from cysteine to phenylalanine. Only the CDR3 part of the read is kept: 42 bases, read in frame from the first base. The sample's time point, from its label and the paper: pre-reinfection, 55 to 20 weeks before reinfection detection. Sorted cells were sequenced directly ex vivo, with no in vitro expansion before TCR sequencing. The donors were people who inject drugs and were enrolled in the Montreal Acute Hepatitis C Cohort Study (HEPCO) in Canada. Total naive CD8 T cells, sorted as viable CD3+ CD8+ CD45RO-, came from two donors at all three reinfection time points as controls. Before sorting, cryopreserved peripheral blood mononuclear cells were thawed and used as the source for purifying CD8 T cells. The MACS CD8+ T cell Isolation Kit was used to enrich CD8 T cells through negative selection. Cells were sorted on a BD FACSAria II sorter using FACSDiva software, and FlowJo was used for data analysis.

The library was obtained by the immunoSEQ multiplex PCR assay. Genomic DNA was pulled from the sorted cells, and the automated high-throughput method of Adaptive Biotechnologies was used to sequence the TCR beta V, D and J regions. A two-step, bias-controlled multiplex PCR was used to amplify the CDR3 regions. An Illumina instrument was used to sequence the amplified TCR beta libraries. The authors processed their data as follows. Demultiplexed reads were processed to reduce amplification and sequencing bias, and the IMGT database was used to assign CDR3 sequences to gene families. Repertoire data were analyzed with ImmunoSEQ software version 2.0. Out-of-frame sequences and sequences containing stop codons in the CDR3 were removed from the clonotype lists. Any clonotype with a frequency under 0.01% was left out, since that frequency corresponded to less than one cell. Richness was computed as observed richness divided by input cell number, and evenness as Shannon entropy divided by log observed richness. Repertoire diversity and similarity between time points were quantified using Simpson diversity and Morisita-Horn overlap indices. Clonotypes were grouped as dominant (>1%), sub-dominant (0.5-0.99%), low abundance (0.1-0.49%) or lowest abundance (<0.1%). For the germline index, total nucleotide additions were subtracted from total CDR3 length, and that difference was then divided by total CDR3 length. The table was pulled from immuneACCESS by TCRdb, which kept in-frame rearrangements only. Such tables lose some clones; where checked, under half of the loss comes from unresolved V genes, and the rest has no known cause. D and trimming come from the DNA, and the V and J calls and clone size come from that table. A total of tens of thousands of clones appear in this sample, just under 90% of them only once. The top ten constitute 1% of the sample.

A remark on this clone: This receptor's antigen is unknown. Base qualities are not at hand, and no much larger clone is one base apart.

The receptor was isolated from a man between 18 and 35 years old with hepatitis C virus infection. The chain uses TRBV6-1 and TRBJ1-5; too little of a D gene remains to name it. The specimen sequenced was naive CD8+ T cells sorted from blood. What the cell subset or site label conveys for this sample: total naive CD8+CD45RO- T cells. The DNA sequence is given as TGTGCCAGCAGTGGAGGGTATAGCAATCAGCCCCAGCATTTT. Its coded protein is CASSGGYSNQPQHF.